This T cell receptor (beta chain) derives from a study of blood T cell repertoires in COVID-19 (TCRdb year 2020). Regarding the study in general: Collaborator samples came from the United States, Italy and Spain and covered acute and convalescent phases of COVID-19. The material from the prospective study consisted of cDNA or gDNA derived from T cells, B-cell-depleted T cells, or PBMCs. Subjects who had been exposed to COVID-19, were actively infected with it, or had recovered from it provided the deeply sampled blood TCRbeta repertoires that made up the dataset. The repertoires were released in a freely available public database meant as a resource for research on the immune response to SARS-CoV-2. The samples were drawn from the first 160 participants of the ongoing ImmuneRACE study and from roughly 1,300 subjects provided by 6 global collaborators. A de-identified subject ID, COVID-19 status, age in years and sex were almost always included in the sample metadata. Where available, HLA class I and class II types were taken from metadata supplied by the sample provider and were not determined by assay-based typing. Results and caveats for the whole study, not just this receptor: The amount of clinical and demographic metadata varied by source and participant and was provided uncurated.

Participants in the prospective study were aged roughly 18 to 100 years, lived in 20 to 25 United States geographic areas, and enrolled through a virtual design. In the prospective study, participants were assigned to cohorts based on the clinical history participants reported in a screening survey and a study questionnaire. For ImmuneRACE Cohort 3, a participant was defined as recovered based on two consecutive negative NP/OP PCR tests, clearance by a healthcare professional, or resolution of symptoms. Mobile phlebotomists in the prospective study collected whole blood, serum and a nasopharyngeal or oropharyngeal swab from every participant. Additional blood draws and questionnaires over an approximately two-month period could optionally be provided by prospective study participants. Prospective study blood samples were shipped either frozen or at room temperature before DNA extraction. Concerning this clone itself: Its antigen remains unidentified. No quality values exist for individual bases; no much larger clone is one base distant.

TCRbeta CDR3 regions were amplified from genomic DNA using the immunoSEQ Assay, a bias-controlled multiplex PCR. In the paper's pipeline: The number of nucleated cells in each sample was estimated from the amplification of reference gene primers within the assay. Sequence reads were collapsed and filtered to measure the absolute abundance of every unique TCRbeta CDR3 rearrangement. Productive Simpson clonality was computed per sample as the square root of Simpson's diversity index over productive rearrangements. The source is immuneACCESS, and TCRdb retained only in-frame sequences with V and J called. Part of the clones is not carried over; for the studies checked, unresolved V genes explain less than half of this, and the remainder is unexplained. V, J and clone size were drawn from that table, and D and trimming were deduced from the DNA. In this sample the table shows roughly 160,000 clones, more than 80% of which occur a single time. The biggest ten clones account for 12% of the sample.

From the cysteine through the phenylalanine, the CDR3 covers 16 amino acids. Only the CDR3 part of the read is kept: 48 bases, read in frame from the first base. From V the trimming removes 5 bases and from J it removes 3 bases, while the gene matches leave 10 bases of the junction unaccounted for. The germline V gene provides CDR1 SGHAT and CDR2 FQNNGV. The sample comprised PBMCs or T cells enriched from blood (not recorded which). This receptor was obtained from a man aged 50 or older who had recovered from COVID-19. The chain uses TRBV11-2 and TRBJ2-3; TRBD2 agrees with 8 junctional bases. The nucleotides are TGTGCCAGCAGCCCCCGGGTAGGCGGGGGGACAGATACGCAGTATTTT. The resulting protein is CASSPRVGGGTDTQYF.